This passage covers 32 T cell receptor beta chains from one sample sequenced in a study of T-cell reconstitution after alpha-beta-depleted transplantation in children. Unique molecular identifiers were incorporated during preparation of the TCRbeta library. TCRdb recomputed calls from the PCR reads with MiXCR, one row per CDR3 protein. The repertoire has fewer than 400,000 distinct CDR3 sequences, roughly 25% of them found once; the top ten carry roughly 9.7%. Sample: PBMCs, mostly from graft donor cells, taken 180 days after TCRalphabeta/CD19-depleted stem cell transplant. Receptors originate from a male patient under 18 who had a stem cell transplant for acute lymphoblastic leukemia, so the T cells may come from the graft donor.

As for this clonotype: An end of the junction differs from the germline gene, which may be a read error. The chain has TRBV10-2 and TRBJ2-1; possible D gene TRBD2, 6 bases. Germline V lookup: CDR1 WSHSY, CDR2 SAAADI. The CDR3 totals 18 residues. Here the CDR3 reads CASTNRLGRVPQYNEQFF. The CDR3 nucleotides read TGTGCCTCCACCAACCGACTAGGTAGGGTCCCTCAATACAATGAGCAGTTCTTC.

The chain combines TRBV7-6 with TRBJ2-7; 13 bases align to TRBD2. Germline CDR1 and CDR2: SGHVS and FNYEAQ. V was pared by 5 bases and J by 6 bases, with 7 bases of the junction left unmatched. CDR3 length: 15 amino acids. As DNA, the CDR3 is TGTGCCAGCAGCCTCGGGACTAGCGGGATAACCGAGCAGTACTTC. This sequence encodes CASSLGTSGITEQYF. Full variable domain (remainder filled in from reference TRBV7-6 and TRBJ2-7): GAGVSQSPRYKVTKRGQDVALRCDPISGHVSLYWYRQALGQGPEFLTYFNYEAQQDKSGLPNDRFSAERPEGSISTLTIQRTEQRDSAMYRCASSLGTSGITEQYFGPGTRLTVT.

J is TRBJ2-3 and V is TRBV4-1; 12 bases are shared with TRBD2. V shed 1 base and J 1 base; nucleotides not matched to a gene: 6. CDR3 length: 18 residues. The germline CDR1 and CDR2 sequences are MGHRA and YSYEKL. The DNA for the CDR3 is TGCGCCAGCAGCCAAGGGCGGACTAGCGGGATTCGCACAGATACGCAGTATTTT. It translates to CASSQGRTSGIRTDTQYF.

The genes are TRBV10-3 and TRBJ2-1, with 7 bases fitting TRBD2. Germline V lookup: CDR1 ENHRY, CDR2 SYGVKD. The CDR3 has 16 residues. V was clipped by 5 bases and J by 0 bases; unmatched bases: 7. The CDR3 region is CAISTLARSSYNEQFF. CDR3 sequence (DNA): TGTGCCATCAGTACACTAGCGCGGAGCTCCTACAATGAGCAGTTCTTC.

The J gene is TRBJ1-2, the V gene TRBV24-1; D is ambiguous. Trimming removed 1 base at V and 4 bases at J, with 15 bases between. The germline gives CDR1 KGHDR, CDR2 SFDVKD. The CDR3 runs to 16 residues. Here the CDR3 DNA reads TGTGCCACCAGTGATTTTCGGCCGAGCGTTATCTATGGCTACACCTTC. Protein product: CATSDFRPSVIYGYTF.

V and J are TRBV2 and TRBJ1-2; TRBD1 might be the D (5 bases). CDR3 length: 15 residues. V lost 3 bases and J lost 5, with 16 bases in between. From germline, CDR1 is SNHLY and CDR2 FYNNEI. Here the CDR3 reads CASSERGHPPYGYTF. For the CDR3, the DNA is TGTGCCAGCAGTGAGAGGGGTCACCCCCCGTATGGCTACACCTTC.

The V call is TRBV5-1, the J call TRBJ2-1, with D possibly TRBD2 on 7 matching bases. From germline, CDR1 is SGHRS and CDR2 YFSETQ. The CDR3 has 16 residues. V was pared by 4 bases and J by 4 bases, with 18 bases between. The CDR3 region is CASSRLGAGAYNEQFF. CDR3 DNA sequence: TGCGCCAGCAGCCGGCTCGGGGCGGGGGCGTACAATGAGCAGTTCTTC.

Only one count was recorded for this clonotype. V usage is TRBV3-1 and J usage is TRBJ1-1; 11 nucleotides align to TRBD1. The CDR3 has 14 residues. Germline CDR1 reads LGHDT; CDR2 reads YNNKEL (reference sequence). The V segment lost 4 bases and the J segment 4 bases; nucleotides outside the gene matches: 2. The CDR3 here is CASSPGTGGTEAFF. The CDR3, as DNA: TGTGCCAGCAGCCCGGGGACAGGGGGCACTGAAGCTTTCTTT.

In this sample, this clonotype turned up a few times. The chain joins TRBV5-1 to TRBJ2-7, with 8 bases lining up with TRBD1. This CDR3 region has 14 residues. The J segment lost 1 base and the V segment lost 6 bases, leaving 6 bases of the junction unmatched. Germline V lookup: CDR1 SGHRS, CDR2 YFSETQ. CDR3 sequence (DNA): TGCGCCAGCAACCCGGGACAGGTTTCCTACGAGCAGTACTTC. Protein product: CASNPGQVSYEQYF.

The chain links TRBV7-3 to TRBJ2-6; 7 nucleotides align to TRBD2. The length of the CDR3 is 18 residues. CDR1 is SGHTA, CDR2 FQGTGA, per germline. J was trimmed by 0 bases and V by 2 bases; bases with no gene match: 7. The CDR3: CASSLRGRAFSGANVLTF. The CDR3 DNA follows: TGTGCCAGCAGCTTACGGGGGAGGGCCTTCTCTGGGGCCAACGTCCTGACTTTC. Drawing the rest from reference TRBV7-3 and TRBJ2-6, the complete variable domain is GAGVSQTPSNKVTEKGKYVELRCDPISGHTALYWYRQSLGQGPEFLIYFQGTGAADDSGLPNDRFFAVRPEGSVSTLKIQRTERGDSAVYLCASSLRGRAFSGANVLTFGAGSRLTVL.

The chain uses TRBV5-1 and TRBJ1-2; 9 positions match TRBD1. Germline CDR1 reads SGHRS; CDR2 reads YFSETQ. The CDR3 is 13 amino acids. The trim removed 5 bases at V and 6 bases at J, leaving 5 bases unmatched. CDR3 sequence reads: CASSAGQGDGYTF. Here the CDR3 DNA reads TGCGCCAGCAGTGCGGGACAGGGCGATGGCTACACCTTC.

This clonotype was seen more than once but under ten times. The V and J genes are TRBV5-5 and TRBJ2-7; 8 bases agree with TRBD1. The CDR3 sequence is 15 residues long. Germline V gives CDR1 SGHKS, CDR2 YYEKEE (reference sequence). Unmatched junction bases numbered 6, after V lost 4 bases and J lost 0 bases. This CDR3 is CASSQGQGSSYEQYF. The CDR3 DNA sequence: TGTGCCAGCAGCCAAGGACAGGGCAGCTCCTACGAGCAGTACTTC. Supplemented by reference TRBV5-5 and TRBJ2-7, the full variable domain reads DAGVTQSPTHLIKTRGQQVTLRCSPISGHKSVSWYQQVLGQGPQFIFQYYEKEERGRGNFPDRFSARQFPNYSSELNVNALLLGDSALYLCASSQGQGSSYEQYFGPGTRLTVT.

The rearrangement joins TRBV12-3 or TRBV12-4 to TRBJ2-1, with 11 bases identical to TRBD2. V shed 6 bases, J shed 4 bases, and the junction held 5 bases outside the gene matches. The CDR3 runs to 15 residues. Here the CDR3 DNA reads TGTGCCAGCAGGATTGGGACTAGCGGTTACAATGAGCAGTTCTTC. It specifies CASRIGTSGYNEQFF.

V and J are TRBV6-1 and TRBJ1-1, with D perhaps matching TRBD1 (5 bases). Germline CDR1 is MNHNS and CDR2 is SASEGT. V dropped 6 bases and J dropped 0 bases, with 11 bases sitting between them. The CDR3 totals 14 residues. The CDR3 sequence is CASRNRLMNTEAFF. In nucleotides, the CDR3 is TGTGCCAGCAGAAACAGGTTAATGAACACTGAAGCTTTCTTT.

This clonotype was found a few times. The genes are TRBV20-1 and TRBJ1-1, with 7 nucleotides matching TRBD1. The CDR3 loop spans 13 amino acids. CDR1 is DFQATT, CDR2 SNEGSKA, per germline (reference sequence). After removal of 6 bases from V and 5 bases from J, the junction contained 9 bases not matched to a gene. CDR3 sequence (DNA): TGCAGTGCCCAGACAGGGTGGGAGACTGAAGCTTTCTTT. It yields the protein CSAQTGWETEAFF.

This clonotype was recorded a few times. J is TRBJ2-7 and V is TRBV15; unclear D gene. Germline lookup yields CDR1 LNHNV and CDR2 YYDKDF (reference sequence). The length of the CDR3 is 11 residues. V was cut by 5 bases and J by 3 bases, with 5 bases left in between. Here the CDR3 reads CATSLGYEQYF. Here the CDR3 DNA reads TGTGCCACCAGCTTGGGCTACGAGCAGTACTTC.

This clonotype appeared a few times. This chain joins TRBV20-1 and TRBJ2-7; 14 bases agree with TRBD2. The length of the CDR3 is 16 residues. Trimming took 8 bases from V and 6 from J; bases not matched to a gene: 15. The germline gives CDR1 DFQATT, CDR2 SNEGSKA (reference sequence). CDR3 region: CSMGGRVTSGRVEQYF. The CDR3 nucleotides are TGCAGTATGGGTGGGCGGGTGACTAGCGGGAGGGTCGAGCAGTACTTC.

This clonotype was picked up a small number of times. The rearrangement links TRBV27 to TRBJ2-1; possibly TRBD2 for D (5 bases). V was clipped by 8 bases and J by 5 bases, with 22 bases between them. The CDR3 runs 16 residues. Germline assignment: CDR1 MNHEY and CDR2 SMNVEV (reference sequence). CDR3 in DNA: TGTGCCAGCGCCTACTCCCCGGGATTATTGCACAATGAGCAGTTCTTC. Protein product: CASAYSPGLLHNEQFF.

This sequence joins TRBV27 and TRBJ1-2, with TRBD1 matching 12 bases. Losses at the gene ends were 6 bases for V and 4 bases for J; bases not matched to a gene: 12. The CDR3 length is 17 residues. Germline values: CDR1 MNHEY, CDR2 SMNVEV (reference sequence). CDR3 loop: CASSRGTGGGLGYGYTF. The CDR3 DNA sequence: TGTGCCAGCAGCCGAGGGACAGGGGGCGGTTTAGGCTATGGCTACACCTTC.

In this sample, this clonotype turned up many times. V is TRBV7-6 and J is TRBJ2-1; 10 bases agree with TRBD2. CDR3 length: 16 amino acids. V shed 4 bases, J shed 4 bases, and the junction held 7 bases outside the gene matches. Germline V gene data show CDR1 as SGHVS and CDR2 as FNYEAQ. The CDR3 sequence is CASSSSVAGGYNEQFF. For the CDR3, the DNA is TGTGCCAGCAGCTCCTCGGTAGCGGGAGGATACAATGAGCAGTTCTTC.

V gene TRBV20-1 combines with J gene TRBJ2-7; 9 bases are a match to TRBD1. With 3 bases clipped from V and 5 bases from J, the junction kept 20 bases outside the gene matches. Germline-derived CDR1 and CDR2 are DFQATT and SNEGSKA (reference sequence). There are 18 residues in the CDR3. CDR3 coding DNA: TGCAGTGCTAGGACCGGGAGATGGGGACAGGGTCTTAGGGACGAGCAGTACTTC. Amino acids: CSARTGRWGQGLRDEQYF.

The CDR3 DNA reads as TGCAGCGTGGGGTCCCCGGGACAGGGGGCTCTTTTGAGCTCCTACGAGCAGTACTTC. Translated: CSVGSPGQGALLSSYEQYF. The J gene is TRBJ2-7, the V gene TRBV29-1; TRBD1 aligns across 12 bases. V lost 6 bases, J lost 0 bases, and 18 bases stayed unmatched. The CDR3 spans 19 residues. CDR1 is SQVTM, CDR2 ANQGSEA, per germline.

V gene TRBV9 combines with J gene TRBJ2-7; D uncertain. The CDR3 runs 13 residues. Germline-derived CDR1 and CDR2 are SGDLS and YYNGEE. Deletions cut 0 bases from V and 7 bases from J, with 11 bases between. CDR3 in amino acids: CASSVAGTREQYF. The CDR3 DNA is TGTGCCAGCAGCGTAGCAGGTACGAGGGAGCAGTACTTC.

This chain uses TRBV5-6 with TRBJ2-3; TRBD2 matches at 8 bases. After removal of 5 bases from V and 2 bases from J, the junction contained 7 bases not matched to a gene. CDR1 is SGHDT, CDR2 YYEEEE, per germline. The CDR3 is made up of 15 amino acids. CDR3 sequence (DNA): TGTGCCAGCAGTCAAGGACTAGCCCTCACAGATACGCAGTATTTT. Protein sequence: CASSQGLALTDTQYF.

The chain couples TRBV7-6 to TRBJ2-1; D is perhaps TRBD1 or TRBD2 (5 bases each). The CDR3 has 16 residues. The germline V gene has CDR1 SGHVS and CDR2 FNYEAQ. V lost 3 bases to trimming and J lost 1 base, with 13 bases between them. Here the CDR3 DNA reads TGTGCCAGCAGCTTTGAAGTGGGACCATCCTACAATGAGCAGTTCTTC. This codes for CASSFEVGPSYNEQFF.

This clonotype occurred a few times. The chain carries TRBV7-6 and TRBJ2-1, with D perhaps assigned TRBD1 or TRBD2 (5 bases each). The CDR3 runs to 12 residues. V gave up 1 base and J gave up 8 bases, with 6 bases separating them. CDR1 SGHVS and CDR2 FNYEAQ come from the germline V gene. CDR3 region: CASSLGGDEQFF. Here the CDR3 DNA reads TGTGCCAGCAGCTTAGGAGGGGATGAGCAGTTCTTC.

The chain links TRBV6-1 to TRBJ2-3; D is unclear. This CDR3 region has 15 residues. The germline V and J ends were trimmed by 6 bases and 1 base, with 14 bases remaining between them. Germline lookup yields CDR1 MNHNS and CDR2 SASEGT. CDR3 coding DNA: TGTGCCAGCAGACTGTCGAGCCTCGGCACAGATACGCAGTATTTT. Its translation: CASRLSSLGTDTQYF.

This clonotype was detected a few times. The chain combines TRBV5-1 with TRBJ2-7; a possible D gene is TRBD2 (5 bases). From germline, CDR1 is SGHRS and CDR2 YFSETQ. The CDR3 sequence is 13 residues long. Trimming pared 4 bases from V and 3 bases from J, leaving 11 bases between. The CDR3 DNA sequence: TGCGCCAGCAGCCGCGGGTCGCGCTACGAGCAGTACTTC. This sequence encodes CASSRGSRYEQYF. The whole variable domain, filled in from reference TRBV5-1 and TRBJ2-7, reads KAGVTQTPRYLIKTRGQQVTLSCSPISGHRSVSWYQQTPGQGLQFLFEYFSETQRNKGNFPGRFSGRQFSNSRSEMNVSTLELGDSALYLCASSRGSRYEQYFGPGTRLTVT.

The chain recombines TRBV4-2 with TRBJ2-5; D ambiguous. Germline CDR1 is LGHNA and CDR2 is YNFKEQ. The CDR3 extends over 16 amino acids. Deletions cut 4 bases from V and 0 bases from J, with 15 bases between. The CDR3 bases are TGTGCCAGCAGCCCCGGGCTGACCTCCTACCAAGAGACCCAGTACTTC. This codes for CASSPGLTSYQETQYF.

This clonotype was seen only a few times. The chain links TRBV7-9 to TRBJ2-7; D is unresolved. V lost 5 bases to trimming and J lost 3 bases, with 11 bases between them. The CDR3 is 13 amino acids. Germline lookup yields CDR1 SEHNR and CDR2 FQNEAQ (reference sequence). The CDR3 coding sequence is TGTGCCAGCAGCCCGCGTCAGAACTACGAGCAGTACTTC. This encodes CASSPRQNYEQYF.

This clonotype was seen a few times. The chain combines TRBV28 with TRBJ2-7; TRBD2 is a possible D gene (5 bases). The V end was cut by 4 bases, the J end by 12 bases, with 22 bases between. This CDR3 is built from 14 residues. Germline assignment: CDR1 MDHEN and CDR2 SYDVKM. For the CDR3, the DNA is TGTGCCAGCAGTTGGACTGAAGCGGAGCCTAGGTGGTACTTC. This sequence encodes CASSWTEAEPRWYF.

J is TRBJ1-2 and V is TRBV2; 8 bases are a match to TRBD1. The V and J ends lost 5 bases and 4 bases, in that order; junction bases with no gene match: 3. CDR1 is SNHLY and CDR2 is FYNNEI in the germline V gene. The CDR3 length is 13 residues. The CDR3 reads CASSPTGAYGYTF. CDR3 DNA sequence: TGTGCCAGCAGTCCGACAGGGGCCTATGGCTACACCTTC. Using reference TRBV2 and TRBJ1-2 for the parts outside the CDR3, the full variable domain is EPEVTQTPSHQVTQMGQEVILRCVPISNHLYFYWYRQILGQKVEFLVSFYNNEISEKSEIFDDQFSVERPDGSNFTLKIRSTKLEDSAMYFCASSPTGAYGYTFGSGTRLTVV.